The next 10 T cell receptor beta chains were all read from a single sample in a study of tissue T cells after allogeneic stem cell transplantation. Profiled with immunoSEQ multiplex PCR; TCRdb holds only in-frame clones, not every one. The sample lists about 40,000 clones; just under 95% were seen once. The source material was blood, sampled before transplantation. The receptor set was obtained from a woman aged 35-75 years who later had graft-versus-host disease after an allogeneic stem cell transplant.

The chain has TRBV6-1 and TRBJ1-1; 9 bases agree with TRBD1. The ends lost 2 bases at V and 5 bases at J; junction bases unmatched: 9. Germline lookup yields CDR1 MNHNS and CDR2 SASEGT. The CDR3 contains 16 residues. For the CDR3, the DNA is TGTGCCAGCAGTGAATTTGGGACAGGGACACGGACTGAAGCTTTCTTT. This sequence encodes CASSEFGTGTRTEAFF.

This chain links TRBV25-1 with TRBJ2-5; tentative D call: TRBD1 (6 bases). Trimming removed 3 bases at V and 3 bases at J, with 14 bases between. The CDR3 sequence is 15 residues long. Germline CDR1 is MGHDK and CDR2 is SYGVNS. CDR3 DNA: TGTGCCAGCAGTGATGTGGGGGCGGCTAAAGAGACCCAGTACTTC. This encodes CASSDVGAAKETQYF.

Remarks on this clone: One end of the junction does not line up with germline, which may come from a read error. V is TRBV7-7 and J is TRBJ1-5; TRBD1 matches 9 bases. The CDR3 spans 18 residues. CDR1 is SSHAT, CDR2 FNYEAQ, per germline (reference sequence). CDR3 DNA sequence: TGTGCTAGCAGCCCCCGGGACAGGGATACGCCACTAAATCAGCCCCAGCATTTT. Protein sequence: CASSPRDRDTPLNQPQHF.

The V and J genes are TRBV30 and TRBJ1-3, with D uncertain. Germline V CDR1 and CDR2: GTSNPN, SVGIG (reference sequence). The CDR3 spans 13 residues. Between the trimmed V and J ends, which lost 6 bases and 3 bases, there was a span of 12 bases. CDR3 sequence: CACRWVNGNTIYF. CDR3 nucleotides: TGTGCCTGTCGTTGGGTGAATGGAAACACCATATATTTT.

The chain has TRBV29-1 and TRBJ1-1, with no clear D. Germline values: CDR1 SQVTM, CDR2 ANQGSEA. The length of the CDR3 is 11 residues. With 3 bases removed from V and 1 base from J, the gap between germline ends came to 3 bases. For the CDR3, the DNA is TGCAGCGTTGAGGAGAACACTGAAGCTTTCTTT. Translation: CSVEENTEAFF.

V usage is TRBV19 and J usage is TRBJ1-2, with D maybe TRBD1 (5 bases). Trimming removed 1 base at V and 8 bases at J, with 14 bases between. The CDR3 is made up of 14 amino acids. Germline CDR1 and CDR2: LNHDA and SQIVND (reference sequence). This CDR3 reads CASSIAGIKFGYTF. For the CDR3, the DNA is TGTGCCAGTAGTATAGCAGGGATCAAGTTCGGCTACACCTTC.

The CDR3 DNA reads as TGTGCCAGCAGCTTAGATCCGACTAGCGGTGCCTTCTACGAGCAGTACTTC. It is translated as CASSLDPTSGAFYEQYF. V and J are TRBV7-2 and TRBJ2-7; 9 bases map to TRBD2. Germline CDR1 reads SGHTA; CDR2 reads FQGNSA. The CDR3 has 17 amino acids. V was pared by 1 base and J by 3 bases, with 10 bases of the junction left unmatched.

The gene calls are TRBV9 and TRBJ1-3, with D possibly matching TRBD1 (6 bases). Deletions cut 3 bases from V and 7 bases from J, with 11 bases between. CDR1 is SGDLS, CDR2 YYNGEE, per germline. This CDR3 contains 13 residues. The CDR3, as DNA: TGTGCCAGCAGCGCGGACAGTGGGAACACCATATATTTT. Translation: CASSADSGNTIYF.

In the case of this clone: The same CDR3 also results from other DNA sequences found in this sample. The V call is TRBV5-8, the J call TRBJ2-5; the D is unclear. Germline V CDR1 and CDR2: SGHTS, YDEGEE. The length of the CDR3 is 11 residues. Between the trimmed V and J ends, which lost 0 bases and 5 bases, there was a span of 2 bases. CDR3 DNA sequence: TGTGCCAGCAGCTTGGTGGAGACCCAGTACTTC. Its translation: CASSLVETQYF.

The rearrangement uses TRBV6-5 and TRBJ1-5, with TRBD1 matching 7 bases. After removal of 6 bases from V and 7 bases from J, the junction contained 9 bases not matched to a gene. CDR3 size: 14 residues. The V gene's germline CDR1 is MNHEY and CDR2 SVGAGI. CDR3 residues: CASRPGQVGQPQHF. The CDR3, as DNA: TGTGCCAGCAGACCCGGACAGGTGGGACAGCCCCAGCATTTT.